The 24 T cell receptor beta chains presented below share a single source sample, sequenced in a study of cytomegalovirus exposure and HLA in healthy donors. The PCR had 60 Vbeta and 13 Jbeta primers. This table comes from immunoSEQ multiplex PCR, and its TCRdb copy is limited to in-frame clones, with some not included. This table holds some 130,000 clones, roughly three quarters found once. Sequencing was done on a sample of PBMCs. The receptors here all came from a male donor in good health and CMV-seronegative.

This CDR3 is CASSVGGQRYEQYF. Written as DNA, the CDR3 is TGTGCCAGCAGCGTAGGGGGACAGAGGTACGAGCAGTACTTC. This sequence joins TRBV9 and TRBJ2-7; 7 nucleotides match TRBD1. Germline CDR1 is SGDLS and CDR2 is YYNGEE. With 0 bases clipped from V and 4 bases from J, the junction kept 4 bases outside the gene matches. The CDR3 is 14 amino acids.

The chain uses TRBV19 and TRBJ1-5; 10 bases match TRBD1. J gave up 7 bases and V 0 bases, and 9 bases lay outside the gene matches. This CDR3 has 17 residues. Germline lookup yields CDR1 LNHDA and CDR2 SQIVND (reference sequence). DNA of the CDR3: TGTGCCAGTAGTATAGATCTGGGACAGGGGTTGAGGCAGCCCCAGCATTTT. As protein: CASSIDLGQGLRQPQHF.

This chain joins TRBV4-3 and TRBJ2-2, with 8 bases aligning to TRBD1. The CDR3 is 16 residues long. Trimming took 3 bases from V and 5 from J; bases not matched to a gene: 8. Germline V lookup: CDR1 LGHNA, CDR2 YSLEER. The DNA for the CDR3 is TGCGCCAGCAGCCAGGATAGGACAGGGTGGACCGGGGAGCTGTTTTTT. Its protein is CASSQDRTGWTGELFF.

The chain recombines TRBV9 with TRBJ1-4, with 7 nucleotides matching TRBD1. Trimming at V came to 0 bases and at J to 4 bases, leaving 0 bases not matched to a gene. The germline CDR1 and CDR2 sequences are SGDLS and YYNGEE. The CDR3 is 14 amino acids. CDR3 amino acids: CASSVGDSNEKLFF. The CDR3 coding sequence is TGTGCCAGCAGCGTAGGGGACAGTAATGAAAAACTGTTTTTT.

The chain employs TRBV4-3 and TRBJ2-1, with 7 bases identical to TRBD2. V was clipped by 2 bases and J by 11 bases; unmatched bases: 12. The germline gives CDR1 LGHNA, CDR2 YSLEER. This CDR3 is 15 amino acids long. The CDR3 protein is CASSQTREGLIKQFF. CDR3 bases: TGCGCCAGCAGCCAAACTAGGGAGGGGTTAATTAAGCAGTTCTTC.

V is TRBV27 and J is TRBJ1-3; D is unresolved. The CDR3 consists of 14 residues. The germline V gene has CDR1 MNHEY and CDR2 SMNVEV (reference sequence). Trimming removed 6 bases at V and 0 bases at J, with 9 bases between. This chain's CDR3 is CASRSVNSGNTIYF. The CDR3 DNA sequence: TGTGCCAGCAGATCGGTGAACTCTGGAAACACCATATATTTT.

This clone occurred once. The V gene is TRBV4-2, the J gene TRBJ1-2, with 10 positions matching TRBD1. Germline CDR1 reads LGHNA; CDR2 reads YNFKEQ. The trim removed 1 base at V and 8 bases at J, leaving 4 bases unmatched. The CDR3 spans 14 residues. The CDR3 DNA sequence: TGTGCCAGCAGCCAAGTCGGGACAGGGGACGGCTACACCTTC. Translating gives CASSQVGTGDGYTF.

V gene TRBV7-9 combines with J gene TRBJ2-7; possible D gene TRBD1, 6 bases. There are 14 residues in the CDR3. V lost 4 bases, J lost 3 bases, and 13 bases lay in between. CDR1 and CDR2 (germline): SEHNR, FQNEAQ (reference sequence). Here the CDR3 reads CASSSVTGDYEQYF. The DNA of the CDR3 is TGTGCCAGCAGCTCCGTGACAGGAGACTACGAGCAGTACTTC. Full variable domain (missing parts from reference TRBV7-9 and TRBJ2-7): DTGVSQNPRHKITKRGQNVTFRCDPISEHNRLYWYRQTLGQGPEFLTYFQNEAQLEKSRLLSDRFSAERPKGSFSTLEIQRTEQGDSAMYLCASSSVTGDYEQYFGPGTRLTVT.

The chain combines TRBV9 with TRBJ2-7; 10 bases are shared with TRBD2. The CDR3 is made up of 15 amino acids. Trimming removed 4 bases from V and 0 bases from J; junction bases left unmatched: 4. Germline V gives CDR1 SGDLS, CDR2 YYNGEE. In nucleotides, the CDR3 is TGTGCCAGCAGCCCCTCTAGCGGGGGCTCCTACGAGCAGTACTTC. This translates into CASSPSSGGSYEQYF.

This clone was counted only a few times. The CDR3 nucleotides are TGTGCCAGCAGTTCCCAACTCGACAGGTGGGTTGAAGCTTTCTTT. Its translation: CASSSQLDRWVEAFF. The rearrangement links TRBV6-5 to TRBJ1-1, with D possibly being TRBD1 (6 bases). V was pared by 4 bases and J by 7 bases, with 19 bases between. The CDR3 consists of 15 residues. Germline CDR1 is MNHEY and CDR2 is SVGAGI.

The rearrangement joins TRBV11-2 to TRBJ2-2, with TRBD1 identical over 7 bases. With V trimmed by 2 bases and J by 4 bases, 7 bases remained unmatched. The CDR3 totals 16 residues. The germline gives CDR1 SGHAT, CDR2 FQNNGV. The CDR3 bases are TGTGCCAGCAGCTTACGACAGGGAACAGGCACCGGGGAGCTGTTTTTT. Its translation: CASSLRQGTGTGELFF.

The chain has TRBV5-1 and TRBJ2-1, with a tentative D call TRBD1 (7 bases). The CDR3 runs 13 residues. The germline CDR1 and CDR2 sequences are SGHRS and YFSETQ. V shed 4 bases and J shed 7 bases, with 12 bases lying between them. The CDR3 spells CASSTQGGNEQFF. As DNA, the CDR3 is TGCGCCAGCAGCACCCAGGGGGGAAATGAGCAGTTCTTC.

The chain is built from TRBV4-1 and TRBJ2-1; 9 bases map to TRBD1. This CDR3 comprises 18 residues. V was pared by 0 bases and J by 2 bases, with 8 bases of the junction left unmatched. The V gene's germline CDR1 is MGHRA and CDR2 YSYEKL. CDR3 amino acids: CASSQDWSRTGAYNEQFF. The DNA of the CDR3 is TGCGCCAGCAGCCAAGATTGGTCGAGGACAGGGGCCTACAATGAGCAGTTCTTC.

This chain links TRBV15 with TRBJ1-5; D uncertain. Between the trimmed V and J ends, which lost 2 bases and 4 bases, there was a span of 3 bases. The CDR3 runs 12 residues. CDR1 LNHNV and CDR2 YYDKDF come from the germline V gene (reference sequence). The CDR3 loop is CATSRPNQPQHF. The CDR3 coding sequence is TGTGCCACCAGCAGACCTAATCAGCCCCAGCATTTT.

This clone was seen only once. The CDR3 spells CASSLRTRGGDEQFF. The CDR3 DNA sequence: TGTGCCAGCAGTTTACGGACTAGGGGGGGGGATGAGCAGTTCTTC. The chain carries TRBV27 and TRBJ2-1; possibly TRBD2 for D (7 bases). This CDR3 is 15 amino acids long. CDR1 and CDR2 from the germline V gene are MNHEY and SMNVEV (reference sequence). Trimming shortened V by 2 bases and J by 8 bases, and 16 bases separated the two germline ends.

CDR3 in amino acids: CASSRQGTEQFF. CDR3 bases: TGTGCCAGCTCTCGGCAGGGGACTGAGCAGTTCTTC. J is TRBJ2-1 and V is TRBV18, with D possibly matching TRBD1 (6 bases). The CDR3 loop spans 12 amino acids. Germline V gene sequence: CDR1 KGHSH, CDR2 LQKENI. Between the trimmed V and J ends, which lost 6 bases and 9 bases, there was a span of 12 bases.

This rearrangement joins TRBV6-5 to TRBJ1-4; 9 bases match TRBD1. Germline V gene sequence: CDR1 MNHEY, CDR2 SVGAGI. Trimming took 3 bases from V and 8 from J; bases not matched to a gene: 7. The CDR3 contains 15 residues. Here the CDR3 reads CASSYHRTGEEKLFF. CDR3 in DNA: TGTGCCAGCAGTTATCACCGGACAGGGGAGGAAAAACTGTTTTTT.

This clone was observed a few times. The chain carries TRBV6-6 and TRBJ1-1; D not resolved. The CDR3 runs to 12 residues. Trimming shortened V by 7 bases and J by 1 base, and 7 bases separated the two germline ends. Per the germline V gene, CDR1 is MNHNY and CDR2 is SVGAGI (reference sequence). The CDR3 bases are TGTGCCAGCAACCGAGGGAACACTGAAGCTTTCTTT. Translating it yields CASNRGNTEAFF.

The CDR3 reads CASSTAGTSWTDTQYF. The DNA of the CDR3 is TGTGCCAGCAGCACCGCCGGGACTAGTTGGACAGATACGCAGTATTTT. The V call is TRBV9, the J call TRBJ2-3, with 8 bases fitting TRBD2. This CDR3 contains 16 residues. The germline V gene has CDR1 SGDLS and CDR2 YYNGEE. With V trimmed by 4 bases and J by 3 bases, 10 bases remained unmatched.

The chain combines TRBV5-1 with TRBJ2-1, with D maybe TRBD1 (6 bases). Germline CDR1 and CDR2: SGHRS and YFSETQ. V lost 3 bases to trimming and J lost 7 bases, with 20 bases between them. CDR3 length equals 16 residues. The CDR3 coding sequence is TGCGCCAGCAGCTACGCCGGAGACAGGATTATTAATGAGCAGTTCTTC. Its translation: CASSYAGDRIINEQFF.

Only one count was recorded for this clone. V usage is TRBV7-6 and J usage is TRBJ1-1; no reliable D call. The CDR3 length is 15 residues. Germline assignment: CDR1 SGHVS and CDR2 FNYEAQ. V was trimmed by 5 bases and J by 3 bases, leaving 16 bases between them. The CDR3 sequence is CASSPREFPDTEAFF. Here the CDR3 DNA reads TGTGCCAGCAGCCCCCGGGAGTTCCCGGACACTGAAGCTTTCTTT. Looking up the rest from reference TRBV7-6 and TRBJ1-1 gives the full variable domain: GAGVSQSPRYKVTKRGQDVALRCDPISGHVSLYWYRQALGQGPEFLTYFNYEAQQDKSGLPNDRFSAERPEGSISTLTIQRTEQRDSAMYRCASSPREFPDTEAFFGQGTRLTVV.

This rearrangement joins TRBV13 to TRBJ2-2; the D is unclear. The CDR3 is 12 amino acids. From germline, CDR1 is PRHDT and CDR2 FYEKMQ (reference sequence). V was cut by 5 bases and J by 3 bases, with 4 bases left in between. CDR3 DNA sequence: TGTGCCAGCAGCGCGTACACCGGGGAGCTGTTTTTT. This translates into CASSAYTGELFF.

The rearrangement joins TRBV9 to TRBJ2-1, with 7 bases identical to TRBD2. The V and J ends lost 0 bases and 0 bases, in that order; junction bases with no gene match: 6. The germline V gene has CDR1 SGDLS and CDR2 YYNGEE. CDR3 length: 17 residues. The CDR3 is CASSVEGAGPSYNEQFF. The CDR3 nucleotides read TGTGCCAGCAGCGTAGAAGGAGCGGGACCCTCCTACAATGAGCAGTTCTTC.

The genes are TRBV6-5 and TRBJ1-1, with TRBD1 as a possible D gene (5 bases). This CDR3 is built from 14 residues. The V gene lost 2 bases and the J gene lost 3 bases, with 10 bases spanning the gap. In germline, CDR1 is MNHEY, CDR2 SVGAGI. Here the CDR3 reads CASSYGVGDTEAFF. DNA of the CDR3: TGTGCCAGCAGTTACGGCGTAGGGGACACTGAAGCTTTCTTT.